This T cell receptor (beta chain) was recovered during a study of CD8+CD57+ T cells in acquired aplastic anemia. Study in general: Sorted CD4+ plus CD8+ cells gave DNA averaging around 3 ug. Study-level findings and limits: Patients and controls were found to share 25 to 35 CD8+ CDR3 sequences.

Germline V gives CDR1 SQVTM, CDR2 ANQGSEA. This CDR3 has 12 residues. Trimming took 6 bases from V and 7 from J, leaving 13 bases between them. Researchers used genomic DNA as the template to profile TCR beta VDJ and CDR3. MiXCR, run by TCRdb on the reads, gives a single entry per CDR3 protein. The sample has 160,000 or so distinct CDR3 sequences, 70% to 75% seen once; the top ten hold around 45%. As for this clonotype: Its antigen remains unidentified.

By flow cytometry, patients selected for sequencing had shown an expansion of CD8+CD57+ cells. Severe acquired aplastic anemia affected all patients. The rearrangement links TRBV29-1 to TRBJ2-1; no definite D call. Sequencing was carried out using sorted CD4+, CD8+, or CD8+CD57+ T cells (not recorded which) from PBMCs. The TCR sequence derives from a human donor with aplastic anemia. DNA for the CDR3: TGCAGCGTGACCACCCCAGGTAATGAGCAGTTCTTC. It translates to CSVTTPGNEQFF.